The entry below gives a single T cell receptor beta chain sequence along with its context. Its cognate antigen is unknown. Germline CDR1 and CDR2: SGHAT and FQNNGV. The CDR3 sequence is 13 residues long. V dropped 2 bases and J dropped 3 bases, with 4 bases sitting between them. The entry originates in a study of T cell responses to AZD1222 COVID-19 vaccine. Study findings and constraints: The peak T cell response came first, and repertoires were sampled only after it.

The protocol was immunoSEQ multiplex PCR, while the TCRdb copy is restricted to in-frame clones and leaves out a portion. Among 100,000 to 120,000 clones listed, more than 75% were seen once. The genes are TRBV11-2 and TRBJ2-2, with D unclear. This specimen consisted of peripheral blood, obtained on day 0 of AZD1222 vaccination. This clonotype originated in an adult in good health. CDR3 region: CASSLLDTGELFF. CDR3 DNA: TGTGCCAGCAGCTTATTGGACACCGGGGAGCTGTTTTTT. The variable domain in full, with the rest retrieved from reference TRBV11-2 and TRBJ2-2, is EAGVAQSPRYKIIEKRQSVAFWCNPISGHATLYWYQQILGQGPKLLIQFQNNGVVDDSQLPKDRFSAERLKGVDSTLKIQPAKLEDSAVYLCASSLLDTGELFFGEGSRLTVL.